The 17 T cell receptor beta chains below come from one sample, sequenced in a study of cytomegalovirus exposure and HLA in healthy donors. The PCR used 60 Vbeta and 13 Jbeta primers. TCRdb's copy holds only in-frame clones and misses some; the assay was immunoSEQ multiplex PCR. The sample lists roughly 120,000 clones, roughly 80% occurring once. The sample comprised PBMCs. The origin of the receptors is a man aged 50-60 years in good health and CMV-seropositive.

This chain connects TRBV6-5 to TRBJ1-1; 8 nucleotides line up with TRBD1. J was trimmed by 6 bases and V by 6 bases; bases with no gene match: 9. The CDR3 runs 14 residues. Germline V lookup: CDR1 MNHEY, CDR2 SVGAGI. CDR3 residues: CASSTDRGGAEAFF. DNA for the CDR3: TGTGCCAGCAGCACAGACAGGGGTGGAGCTGAAGCTTTCTTT.

The chain combines TRBV25-1 with TRBJ1-2; D may be TRBD1 (6 bases). Trimming removed 0 bases from V and 7 bases from J, with 12 bases in between. In germline, CDR1 is MGHDK, CDR2 SYGVNS. There are 14 residues in the CDR3. The CDR3 DNA reads as TGTGCCAGCAGTGAATATGCTGGGACATCTGGCTACACCTTC. Translating it yields CASSEYAGTSGYTF.

The chain carries TRBV15 and TRBJ2-1; TRBD1 agrees at 12 bases. The CDR3 is 15 residues long. The V gene end was trimmed by 3 bases and the J gene end by 9 bases; junction bases not matched to a gene: 6. Germline lookup yields CDR1 LNHNV and CDR2 YYDKDF (reference sequence). The CDR3 sequence: CATSSGGQGAREQFF. DNA of the CDR3: TGTGCCACCAGCAGTGGGGGACAGGGGGCTCGTGAGCAGTTCTTC.

This rearrangement joins TRBV2 to TRBJ2-5; D remains ambiguous. Per the germline V gene, CDR1 is SNHLY and CDR2 is FYNNEI. This CDR3 is built from 12 residues. The V end lost 0 bases, the J end lost 5 bases, and 4 bases lay between the germline ends. The DNA of the CDR3 is TGTGCCAGCAGTGAAGCAGCGGAGACCCAGTACTTC. This translates into CASSEAAETQYF.

The chain is built from TRBV4-1 and TRBJ2-3; TRBD2 aligns across 13 bases. The germline CDR1 and CDR2 sequences are MGHRA and YSYEKL. V lost 6 bases, J lost 4 bases, and 7 bases stayed unmatched. This CDR3 is 16 amino acids long. The DNA of the CDR3 is TGCGCCAGCAGAGCACTAGCGGGGGGGCCCGCAGATACGCAGTATTTT. This encodes CASRALAGGPADTQYF.

The chain employs TRBV7-9 and TRBJ1-2, with 7 bases lining up with TRBD1. Germline-derived CDR1 and CDR2 are SEHNR and FQNEAQ (reference sequence). With V trimmed by 0 bases and J by 6 bases, 10 bases remained unmatched. The CDR3 sequence is 16 residues long. CDR3 amino acids: CASSLALPLRGHGYTF. CDR3 coding DNA: TGTGCCAGCAGCTTAGCCCTCCCCCTTAGGGGGCATGGCTACACCTTC. Looking up the rest from reference TRBV7-9 and TRBJ1-2 gives the full variable domain: DTGVSQNPRHKITKRGQNVTFRCDPISEHNRLYWYRQTLGQGPEFLTYFQNEAQLEKSRLLSDRFSAERPKGSFSTLEIQRTEQGDSAMYLCASSLALPLRGHGYTFGSGTRLTVV.

V gene TRBV6-1 combines with J gene TRBJ2-3, with D unresolved. In germline, CDR1 is MNHNS, CDR2 SASEGT. The CDR3 runs 12 residues. V was trimmed by 3 bases and J by 3 bases, leaving 4 bases between them. The CDR3 region has the DNA TGTGCCAGCAGTGATCGGACAGATACGCAGTATTTT. This encodes CASSDRTDTQYF.

The chain links TRBV11-2 to TRBJ1-2, with D tentatively TRBD1 (6 bases). CDR1 is SGHAT and CDR2 is FQNNGV in the germline V gene. The CDR3 covers 13 residues. V was cut by 5 bases and J by 6 bases, with 13 bases left in between. The CDR3 nucleotides are TGTGCCAGCAGCCTCGGGGGGCAAAATGGCTACACCTTC. Translating gives CASSLGGQNGYTF.

The rearrangement joins TRBV13 to TRBJ2-5, with D perhaps matching TRBD1 (5 bases). V was trimmed by 5 bases and J by 9 bases, leaving 16 bases between them. CDR3 length: 13 amino acids. CDR1 and CDR2 from the germline V gene are PRHDT and FYEKMQ (reference sequence). The CDR3 region has the DNA TGTGCCAGCAGCCATAAGGGGATGATGGCCCAGTACTTC. It translates to CASSHKGMMAQYF. The entire variable domain, with the rest obtained from reference TRBV13 and TRBJ2-5, is as follows: AAGVIQSPRHLIKEKRETATLKCYPIPRHDTVYWYQQGPGQDPQFLISFYEKMQSDKGSIPDRFSAQQFSDYHSELNMSSLELGDSALYFCASSHKGMMAQYFGPGTRLLVL.

The rearrangement links TRBV7-6 to TRBJ1-3; D is ambiguous. Germline-derived CDR1 and CDR2 are SGHVS and FNYEAQ. The CDR3 is made up of 14 amino acids. Trimming pared 3 bases from V and 1 base from J, leaving 7 bases between. CDR3 sequence (DNA): TGTGCCAGCAGCTTGGGCGCTTCTGGAAACACCATATATTTT. The encoded protein is CASSLGASGNTIYF.

The chain joins TRBV10-3 to TRBJ2-3, with a tentative D call TRBD2 (5 bases). CDR1 and CDR2 from the germline V gene are ENHRY and SYGVKD. V lost 3 bases, J lost 0 bases, and 13 bases lay in between. The CDR3 loop spans 16 amino acids. CDR3 sequence reads: CAISDPLGASTDTQYF. For the CDR3, the DNA is TGTGCCATCAGTGACCCCCTGGGAGCTAGCACAGATACGCAGTATTTT.

The J gene is TRBJ1-2, the V gene TRBV29-1; D is perhaps TRBD1 (6 bases). Per the germline V gene, CDR1 is SQVTM and CDR2 is ANQGSEA. Trimming stripped 6 bases from V and 7 bases from J, with 18 bases between. This CDR3 has 13 residues. CDR3 sequence: CSVGGGSAGGYTF. DNA for the CDR3: TGCAGCGTGGGGGGGGGCAGCGCTGGTGGCTACACCTTC.

The J gene is TRBJ1-1, the V gene TRBV28; TRBD1 matches 7 bases. From germline, CDR1 is MDHEN and CDR2 SYDVKM. After removal of 4 bases from V and 11 bases from J, the junction contained 13 bases not matched to a gene. The CDR3 spans 14 residues. This CDR3 is CASSSGQSDLGAFF. The CDR3 DNA sequence: TGTGCCAGCAGTTCGGGACAGTCGGACCTGGGGGCTTTCTTT.

This chain's CDR3 is CASSQNTGGYTF. Here the CDR3 DNA reads TGTGCCAGCAGCCAAAACACAGGGGGCTACACCTTC. The chain links TRBV7-2 to TRBJ1-2; D is perhaps TRBD1 (6 bases). This CDR3 is built from 12 residues. The V gene's germline CDR1 is SGHTA and CDR2 FQGNSA. V was shortened by 5 bases and J by 8 bases, with 12 bases between the two germline ends.

With respect to this clone: Other nucleotide sequences in the sample specify the same CDR3. The CDR3 loop reads CASSPGQGAYEQYF. The CDR3 coding sequence is TGTGCCAGCAGCCCGGGACAGGGGGCTTACGAGCAGTACTTC. V is TRBV9 and J is TRBJ2-7, with 12 bases fitting TRBD1. The J segment lost 4 bases and the V segment lost 4 bases, leaving 3 bases of the junction unmatched. This CDR3 has 14 residues. In germline, CDR1 is SGDLS, CDR2 YYNGEE.

The genes are TRBV27 and TRBJ2-1; possible D gene TRBD1, 6 bases. The CDR3 consists of 16 residues. Germline V gene sequence: CDR1 MNHEY, CDR2 SMNVEV (reference sequence). Deletions cut 7 bases from V and 6 bases from J, with 22 bases between. CDR3 coding DNA: TGTGCCAGCACGACCTATGGCAGGGGTACTGGCAATGAGCAGTTCTTC. This sequence encodes CASTTYGRGTGNEQFF.

The chain employs TRBV5-1 and TRBJ2-5, with D unresolved. Germline lookup yields CDR1 SGHRS and CDR2 YFSETQ. V shed 1 base and J shed 7 bases, with 14 bases lying between them. The CDR3 is made up of 14 amino acids. CDR3: CASSLSTSPGTQYF. The CDR3 DNA is TGCGCCAGCAGCTTGTCAACATCCCCGGGGACCCAGTACTTC.